This T cell receptor beta chain was obtained from a study of blood T cells in healthy people across ages (dated by TCRdb to between 2014 and 2017). About the investigation overall: In model experiments, template switching captured about one uniquely barcoded TCR beta cDNA molecule for every two T cells. Using deep sequencing normalized with unique cDNA molecular identifiers, the study measured how TCR beta repertoire diversity changes with age. The donors were split into four age groups: young (average around 15 years), middle-aged (about 40), aged (roughly 60) and long-lived (over 80). To avoid experimental bias, donors of different ages were randomly spread across the sequencing lanes. The study analyzed two additional independent replicas of 1 million unique cDNA reads from the same blood draw for two donors, one aged 18 to 29 and one aged 80 or older.

Libraries were built with 5' RACE. Sequencer: Illumina HiSeq 2500. A second PCR of roughly 7 to 11 cycles was performed with a sample-barcoded 5' primer and a J-beta primer mix. A unique molecular identifier was introduced onto each TCR beta cDNA molecule by a template-switch 5' adaptor carrying 12 random nucleotides. Each sample yielded at least 2.5 million CDR3-containing paired-end reads. First-strand cDNA was synthesized from all RNA with the Mint cDNA synthesis kit, primed by a TRBC-specific oligonucleotide. Following uracil-DNA glycosylase treatment, all cDNA underwent a first 18-cycle PCR with the universal primers M1SS and BC2_uni_R. As for the authors' bioinformatics: For normalization, 1 million high-quality reads, each with a distinct molecular identifier, were randomly selected from each sample. Reads sharing molecular identifiers were discarded rather than binned into consensus sequences. MiTCR, set to a Q25 quality threshold and the strictest error-elimination algorithm, was used for CDR3 identification, clonotype clustering and error correction. Lower-bound total TCR beta diversity was estimated with a nonparametric unseen species model using Euler transformation. The public reads were run again by TCRdb, first through fastp at Q25 and then through MiXCR, and only productive beta chains were kept. When rows share a CDR3 protein, they turn into one entry using the most common DNA and genes. These V and J calls rely on TCRdb rather than the paper's analysis. The sample data list hundreds of thousands of distinct CDR3 sequences, and 56% of these were observed just once. 25% to 30% of the sample lies in the top ten.

Donors were approximately 42 systemically healthy Caucasian individuals from Russia aged roughly 6 to 100 years. About 10 milliliters of peripheral blood were collected from each donor into EDTA-treated Vacutainer tubes. PBMCs were isolated by Ficoll-Paque density-gradient centrifugation, with at least 6 million obtained per sample. Total RNA was extracted from PBMCs with Trizol reagent, with at least 5.5 micrograms obtained per sample. For every donor, flow cytometry on a PBMC aliquot measured the percentage of naive CD45RAhigh/CD27high T cells. The paper's findings and limits, for the study overall: As age increased, observed TCR beta diversity per million T cells dropped in a roughly linear way, and a significant reduction was already evident by age roughly 40. Estimates of total diversity based on one million sequenced T cells were regarded as lower bounds and as underestimates. Conclusive comparison of naive and antigen-experienced compartments was prevented by the profiling of bulk unsorted PBMCs. A strong correlation was found between observed TCR beta diversity and the percentage of naive T cells measured by flow cytometry. Because donor CMV infection status was unknown, age-related changes in expanded clonotypes were potentially confounded. The long-lived group showed more naive CD4+ T cells, fewer expanded clones and increased TCR diversity than the aged group, suggesting age selection.

The germline V gene provides CDR1 LGHNA and CDR2 YNFKEQ. Including cysteine and phenylalanine, the CDR3 has 18 amino acids. The only DNA kept is the CDR3, 54 bases in frame from the first base. The germline ends are 20 bases apart after V is trimmed by 1 base and J by 5 bases. Comments on this clonotype: Which antigen it targets is not known. No base quality information exists; no much larger clone differs at one position.

The specimen sequenced was blood. This clonotype originated in a man aged 40-49 years in good health. In this chain, TRBV4-2 is recombined with TRBJ2-2; D gene: possibly TRBD2, on 6 matching bases. Here is the DNA: TGTGCCAGCAGCCAAGGTCCCCTGGGGGGAGCATCAACCGGGGAGCTGTTTTTT. The encoded protein is CASSQGPLGGASTGELFF.